This record covers a single TCR beta chain. As for time point: pre-treatment sample, taken before nivolumab and TIL therapy. Trimming removed 2 bases at V and 14 bases at J, with 4 bases between. CDR3 size: 9 residues. CDR1 is SGHTA and CDR2 is FQGNSA in the germline V gene. The sample comes from a study of TIL therapy for anti-PD-1-resistant metastatic lung cancer. Sequencing used immunoSEQ v3. Profiled with immunoSEQ multiplex PCR; TCRdb holds only in-frame clones, not every one. Seen here are some 37,000 clones, around four fifths observed once, and the top ten hold over 5.5%. This rearrangement joins TRBV7-2 to TRBJ2-1, with D uncertain. Source: blood, taken at baseline. The receptor comes from a person aged 25-85 years with non-small cell lung cancer. Here the CDR3 DNA reads TGTGCCAGCAGCTTAATCAAGTTCTTC. It specifies CASSLIKFF. Using reference TRBV7-2 and TRBJ2-1 for the parts outside the CDR3, the full variable domain is GAGVSQSPSNKVTEKGKDVELRCDPISGHTALYWYRQSLGQGLEFLIYFQGNSAPDKSGLPSDRFSAERTGGSVSTLTIQRTQQEDSAVYLCASSLIKFFGPGTRLTVL.